One and the same sample provided the 27 T cell receptor beta chains below, sequenced in a study of blood T cell repertoires in COVID-19. The data were produced by immunoSEQ multiplex PCR, yet TCRdb's version contains in-frame clones alone and is incomplete. In the table there are roughly 410,000 clones, approximately 89% of which are singletons. The sequenced sample was peripheral blood. The origin of the receptors is a woman in her fifties or sixties with COVID-19, enrolled during active disease.

This clone was observed once. This rearrangement joins TRBV5-1 to TRBJ2-3; TRBD2 aligns across 11 bases. The ends lost 0 bases at V and 6 bases at J; junction bases unmatched: 3. Germline loops: CDR1 SGHRS, CDR2 YFSETQ. The CDR3 contains 15 residues. CDR3: CASSLGLAGSDTQYF. The CDR3 nucleotides are TGCGCCAGCAGCTTGGGACTAGCGGGGTCGGATACGCAGTATTTT.

The gene calls are TRBV6-6 and TRBJ1-5; D is unclear. Between the trimmed V and J ends, which lost 2 bases and 4 bases, there was a span of 9 bases. Germline V gene lookup returns CDR1 MNHNY and CDR2 SVGAGI (reference sequence). The CDR3 loop spans 14 amino acids. The DNA for the CDR3 is TGTGCCAGCAGTTACGGGCAGAGAAATCAGCCCCAGCATTTT. Its translation is CASSYGQRNQPQHF.

The V call is TRBV4-1, the J call TRBJ2-6; D gene unclear. The CDR3 length is 16 residues. The germline V and J ends were trimmed by 2 bases and 0 bases, with 8 bases remaining between them. Germline lookup yields CDR1 MGHRA and CDR2 YSYEKL. In nucleotides, the CDR3 is TGCGCCAGCAGCCAACGAGAGAGCTCTGGGGCCAACGTCCTGACTTTC. Translation gives CASSQRESSGANVLTF.

This clone was recorded a few times. The J gene is TRBJ1-1, the V gene TRBV5-1; D is perhaps TRBD1 (5 bases). CDR3 size: 14 residues. The V end lost 0 bases, the J end lost 7 bases, and 13 bases lay between the germline ends. Germline V gives CDR1 SGHRS, CDR2 YFSETQ. CDR3 nucleotides: TGCGCCAGCAGCTTGGAAGGGTACGGGGGTGAAGCTTTCTTT. Encoded protein: CASSLEGYGGEAFF.

This clone occurred once. The J gene is TRBJ2-2, the V gene TRBV3-1 (or the pseudogene TRBV3-2); possibly TRBD1 for D (6 bases). Trimming took off 4 bases at V and 0 bases at J, with 9 bases between the two ends. Germline loops: CDR1 LGHDT, CDR2 YNNKEL (reference sequence). The CDR3 covers 15 residues. CDR3 in amino acids: CASSLGTTNTGELFF. CDR3 nucleotides: TGTGCCAGCAGCCTCGGGACAACGAACACCGGGGAGCTGTTTTTT.

The V call is TRBV3-1 (or the pseudogene TRBV3-2), the J call TRBJ1-3, with TRBD1 matching 8 bases. This CDR3 is built from 17 residues. Trimming removed 4 bases from V and 0 bases from J; junction bases left unmatched: 8. The V gene's germline CDR1 is LGHDT and CDR2 YNNKEL (reference sequence). CDR3 amino acids: CASSLPGQGVSGNTIYF. The CDR3 DNA sequence: TGTGCCAGCAGCCTGCCCGGACAGGGTGTCTCTGGAAACACCATATATTTT.

This chain connects TRBV29-1 to TRBJ2-3, with D possibly TRBD2 on 6 matching bases. The ends were cut back, 6 bases at V and 2 bases at J, with 21 bases in the middle. The CDR3 sequence is 16 residues long. In germline, CDR1 is SQVTM, CDR2 ANQGSEA. Here the CDR3 reads CSVSGSGTFDTDTQYF. The CDR3 DNA reads as TGCAGCGTGAGCGGGTCGGGGACTTTCGACACAGATACGCAGTATTTT.

This sequence joins TRBV28 and TRBJ2-5; 7 bases map to TRBD1. This CDR3 is built from 15 residues. V was pared by 2 bases and J by 1 base, with 4 bases of the junction left unmatched. The germline CDR1 and CDR2 sequences are MDHEN and SYDVKM. The CDR3 nucleotides read TGTGCCAGCAGTTTACAATCAGGGGGCCAAGAGACCCAGTACTTC. It translates to CASSLQSGGQETQYF.

V and J are TRBV12-3 or TRBV12-4 and TRBJ2-1; 7 bases are a match to TRBD1. V lost 6 bases and J lost 5; bases outside the gene matches: 4. The CDR3 has 13 amino acids. Here the CDR3 reads CASRRTGNNEQFF. The CDR3 DNA follows: TGTGCCAGCAGGCGGACAGGTAACAATGAGCAGTTCTTC.

As to this clone: This CDR3 is also generated by other DNA sequences in the sample. The chain employs TRBV5-1 and TRBJ2-1; 7 nucleotides align to TRBD1. V dropped 3 bases and J dropped 4; count of bases not matched to a gene: 4. Germline V gene lookup returns CDR1 SGHRS and CDR2 YFSETQ. This CDR3 spans 14 amino acids. The CDR3 DNA reads TGCGCCAGCAGCTCCGACAGGGCTTACAATGAGCAGTTCTTC. Residues: CASSSDRAYNEQFF.

The rearrangement joins TRBV6-5 to TRBJ1-2, with D unclear. This CDR3 has 12 residues. From germline, CDR1 is MNHEY and CDR2 SVGAGI. Trimming cost V 7 bases and J 7 bases, with 13 bases left between them. The DNA of the CDR3 is TGTGCCAGCACTCCGGGGAGGGTTGGCTACACCTTC. Translated, it gives CASTPGRVGYTF.

This clone has a single count. The chain uses TRBV6-2 or TRBV6-3 and TRBJ2-1; D is perhaps TRBD1 (6 bases). This CDR3 comprises 13 residues. CDR1 MNHEY and CDR2 SVGEGT come from the germline V gene. V gave up 2 bases and J gave up 8 bases, with 10 bases separating them. CDR3 nucleotides: TGTGCCAGCAGTTACGGACAGATCCATGAGCAGTTCTTC. Its protein is CASSYGQIHEQFF.

The chain is built from TRBV4-1 and TRBJ2-7; D is unresolved. The CDR3 covers 15 residues. CDR1 is MGHRA, CDR2 YSYEKL, per germline. Trimming shortened V by 0 bases and J by 4 bases, and 13 bases separated the two germline ends. CDR3 DNA: TGCGCCAGCAGCCAAGAGGCTTCCACGAAATACGAGCAGTACTTC. Translated, it gives CASSQEASTKYEQYF.

The chain joins TRBV11-2 to TRBJ1-1, with 8 bases aligning to TRBD1. J gave up 1 base and V 1 base, and 5 bases lay outside the gene matches. The germline gives CDR1 SGHAT, CDR2 FQNNGV. This CDR3 comprises 16 residues. CDR3 DNA sequence: TGTGCCAGCAGCTTAGTCCGGACAGGGAGGAACACTGAAGCTTTCTTT. Protein: CASSLVRTGRNTEAFF.

This clone was seen only a few times. This chain joins TRBV24-1 and TRBJ2-7; D remains ambiguous. The germline V and J ends were trimmed by 5 bases and 5 bases, with 9 bases remaining between them. The CDR3 runs 12 residues. In germline, CDR1 is KGHDR, CDR2 SFDVKD. This CDR3 reads CATSAQANEQYF. The CDR3 coding sequence is TGTGCCACCAGTGCCCAGGCAAACGAGCAGTACTTC.

The gene calls are TRBV19 and TRBJ2-7; the D gene is possibly TRBD2 (6 bases). Germline V gives CDR1 LNHDA, CDR2 SQIVND (reference sequence). V lost 4 bases and J 2 bases, leaving 12 bases between the germline ends. The CDR3 length is 14 residues. CDR3 coding DNA: TGTGCCAGTAGTAAGGGACTGACAACCTACGAGCAGTACTTC. Translated, it gives CASSKGLTTYEQYF.

The gene calls are TRBV7-7 and TRBJ2-7, with D tentatively TRBD1 (5 bases). The CDR3 is made up of 13 amino acids. Germline V gene data show CDR1 as SSHAT and CDR2 as FNYEAQ (reference sequence). V shed 5 bases and J shed 5 bases, with 13 bases lying between them. The CDR3 loop is CASSQGQLNEQYF. The CDR3 DNA reads as TGTGCCAGCAGCCAGGGCCAGTTGAACGAGCAGTACTTC.

CDR3 nucleotide sequence: TGTGCCAGTAGTACCGACCGCCAGGGGGCGCGCACTGAAGCTTTCTTT. This encodes CASSTDRQGARTEAFF. V is TRBV19 and J is TRBJ1-1; 8 bases are shared with TRBD1. This CDR3 region has 16 residues. The junction had 11 bases not matched to a gene; V was cut back by 4 bases and J by 4 bases. CDR1 is LNHDA, CDR2 SQIVND, per germline (reference sequence).

The genes are TRBV6-6 and TRBJ1-1, with 11 bases identical to TRBD1. With V trimmed by 7 bases and J by 1 base, 8 bases remained unmatched. The CDR3 totals 16 residues. Per germline, CDR1 MNHNY and CDR2 SVGAGI (reference sequence). In nucleotides, the CDR3 is TGTGCCAGCAAACCGGGACAGGGGGTGACGAACACTGAAGCTTTCTTT. As protein: CASKPGQGVTNTEAFF.

The chain uses TRBV18 and TRBJ2-1; D gene unclear. Between the trimmed V and J ends, which lost 6 bases and 5 bases, there was a span of 8 bases. The CDR3 contains 12 residues. Germline V gene lookup returns CDR1 KGHSH and CDR2 LQKENI. The CDR3 coding sequence is TGTGCCAGCTCGGTCCAGGACAATGAGCAGTTCTTC. Its protein product is CASSVQDNEQFF.

This clone was detected once. The chain recombines TRBV5-1 with TRBJ2-7, with D unresolved. The CDR3 is 12 residues long. With 5 bases removed from V and 0 bases from J, the gap between germline ends came to 6 bases. Per germline, CDR1 SGHRS and CDR2 YFSETQ. CDR3 DNA sequence: TGCGCCAGCAGGGGCTACTCCTACGAGCAGTACTTC. Its protein is CASRGYSYEQYF.

The table lists this clone with many counts. The chain recombines TRBV5-5 with TRBJ2-7; TRBD1 agrees at 8 bases. Germline lookup yields CDR1 SGHKS and CDR2 YYEKEE (reference sequence). The V segment lost 3 bases and the J segment 5 bases; nucleotides outside the gene matches: 16. The CDR3 consists of 17 residues. CDR3 amino acids: CASSSGQGLTAEDEQYF. The CDR3 DNA reads as TGTGCCAGCAGCTCAGGACAGGGTTTGACTGCGGAGGACGAGCAGTACTTC.

The chain joins TRBV5-1 to TRBJ2-5, with 7 bases matching TRBD1. This CDR3 contains 14 residues. The germline gives CDR1 SGHRS, CDR2 YFSETQ. V shed 0 bases and J 5 bases; nucleotides not matched to a gene: 4. The CDR3, as DNA: TGCGCCAGCAGCTTGGGACAGGGTCTTGAGACCCAGTACTTC. Encoded protein: CASSLGQGLETQYF.

This chain joins TRBV12-2 and TRBJ1-2; the listed D gene, TRBD1, was not tested against the DNA. TRBV12-2 is a recognized pseudogene. There are 16 residues in the CDR3. In DNA form, the CDR3 reads TGTGCAAGTCGCTTAGCCGGACAGGGAATCGGCTATGGCTACACCTTC. This translates into CASRLAGQGIGYGYTF.

V gene TRBV25-1 combines with J gene TRBJ1-6; no clear D. This CDR3 has 14 amino acids. The V end lost 4 bases, the J end lost 6 bases, and 10 bases lay between the germline ends. The V gene's germline CDR1 is MGHDK and CDR2 SYGVNS. CDR3 loop: CASSGPVANSPLHF. Written as DNA, the CDR3 is TGTGCCAGCAGTGGGCCAGTGGCTAATTCACCCCTCCACTTT.

The rearrangement links TRBV2 to TRBJ2-7; TRBD2 is a possible D gene (7 bases). With 8 bases removed from V and 2 bases from J, the gap between germline ends came to 16 bases. This CDR3 has 14 amino acids. CDR1 SNHLY and CDR2 FYNNEI come from the germline V gene. Written as DNA, the CDR3 is TGTGCCAGCTGCGAGGGGGGGGCCCCCTACGAGCAGTACTTC. It codes for CASCEGGAPYEQYF.

J is TRBJ1-2 and V is TRBV9; TRBD1 matches at 9 bases. Germline trimming cut 3 bases from V and 6 bases from J; bases unmatched to any gene: 6. The germline V gene has CDR1 SGDLS and CDR2 YYNGEE. This CDR3 has 14 amino acids. CDR3 DNA: TGTGCCAGCAGCGCGAGACAGGGGGAGGATGGCTACACCTTC. This gives the protein CASSARQGEDGYTF.